This TCR beta chain stems from a study of CD8+ T cells in alopecia areata. Study-wide results and limits: There were also resident alphabeta T cells of normal skin sequenced in scalp samples. Although TCR sharing was seen in mice, sharing across patients was less clear, possibly for HLA-related reasons.

In each case, RNA was isolated and then reverse transcribed into cDNA as the sequencing template. The data were produced by immunoSEQ multiplex PCR, yet TCRdb's version contains in-frame clones alone and is incomplete. The sample records about 190,000 clones, over 60% being singletons. Documented treatment: oral pan-JAK inhibitor, 5-10 mg twice daily. Worth noting for this clone: What it binds is unknown.

Trimming pared 6 bases from V and 6 bases from J, leaving 11 bases between. CDR1 DFQATT and CDR2 SNEGSKA come from the germline V gene (reference sequence). The CDR3 is 11 amino acids. The sequenced sample was CD4+ T cells sorted from blood, obtained at week 4, from a patient treated with tofacitinib. This sequence joins TRBV20-1 and TRBJ1-1; D call uncertain. This clonotype originated in a human donor with alopecia areata. The CDR3 here is CSAHTTAEAFF. CDR3 nucleotide sequence: TGCAGTGCCCATACTACGGCTGAAGCTTTCTTT.